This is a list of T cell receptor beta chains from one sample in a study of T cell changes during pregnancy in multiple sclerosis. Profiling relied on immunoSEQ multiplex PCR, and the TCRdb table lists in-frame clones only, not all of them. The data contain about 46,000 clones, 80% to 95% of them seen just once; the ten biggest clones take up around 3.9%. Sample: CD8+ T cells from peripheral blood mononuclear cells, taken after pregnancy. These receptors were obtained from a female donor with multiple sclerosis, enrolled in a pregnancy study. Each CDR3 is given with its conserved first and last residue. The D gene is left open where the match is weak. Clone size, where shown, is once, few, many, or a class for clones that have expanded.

cdr3_aa: CAWSVRGVRTGRYEQYF
cdr3_nt: TGTGCCTGGAGTGTAAGGGGGGTTAGGACAGGGAGATACGAGCAGTACTTC
v_call: TRBV30
d_call: TRBD1
j_call: TRBJ2-7
clone_size: .

cdr3_aa: CSARQGADTQYF
cdr3_nt: TGCAGCGCACGACAGGGTGCGGATACGCAGTATTTT
v_call: TRBV29-1
d_call: TRBD1
j_call: TRBJ2-3
clone_size: .

cdr3_aa: CASSPDRGLNTEAFF
cdr3_nt: TGTGCCAGCAGCCCTGACAGGGGCTTGAACACTGAAGCTTTCTTT
v_call: TRBV28
d_call: TRBD1
j_call: TRBJ1-1
clone_size: .

cdr3_aa: CASSQVGSGSEQYF
cdr3_nt: TGTGCCAGCAGCCAAGTGGGTAGCGGGAGCGAGCAGTACTTC
v_call: TRBV7-9
d_call: TRBD2
j_call: TRBJ2-7
clone_size: .

cdr3_aa: CASSIQGLGQPQHF
cdr3_nt: TGTGCCAGTAGTATTCAGGGGTTGGGTCAGCCCCAGCATTTT
v_call: TRBV19
d_call: .
j_call: TRBJ1-5
clone_size: .

cdr3_aa: CASSFTGGRDNEQFF
cdr3_nt: TGTGCCAGCAGCTTCACAGGGGGAAGGGACAATGAGCAGTTCTTC
v_call: TRBV11-2
d_call: TRBD1
j_call: TRBJ2-1
clone_size: once

cdr3_aa: CASSPGSRELFF
cdr3_nt: TGTGCCAGCAGCCCAGGGTCCCGGGAGCTGTTTTTT
v_call: TRBV7-9
d_call: .
j_call: TRBJ2-2
clone_size: once

cdr3_aa: CSAALAGTDTQYF
cdr3_nt: TGCAGCGCCGCACTAGCGGGCACAGATACGCAGTATTTT
v_call: TRBV29-1
d_call: TRBD2
j_call: TRBJ2-3
clone_size: .

cdr3_aa: CASSNLRENEQFF
cdr3_nt: TGCGCCAGCAGCAACCTAAGGGAGAATGAGCAGTTCTTC
v_call: TRBV5-1
d_call: .
j_call: TRBJ2-1
clone_size: .

cdr3_aa: CASSDSSGRAVGELFF
cdr3_nt: TGTGCCAGCAGTGACTCGAGCGGGAGGGCGGTCGGGGAGCTGTTTTTT
v_call: TRBV6-4
d_call: TRBD2
j_call: TRBJ2-2
clone_size: .

cdr3_aa: CSVAAGASTDTQYF
cdr3_nt: TGCAGCGTTGCAGCAGGGGCATCCACAGATACGCAGTATTTT
v_call: TRBV29-1
d_call: .
j_call: TRBJ2-3
clone_size: .

cdr3_aa: CASSMAGQFSNQPQHF
cdr3_nt: TGTGCCAGTAGTATGGCGGGACAGTTTAGCAATCAGCCCCAGCATTTT
v_call: TRBV19
d_call: TRBD1
j_call: TRBJ1-5
clone_size: .

cdr3_aa: CASRLGQGYEQYF
cdr3_nt: TGTGCCAGCAGGTTGGGACAGGGCTACGAGCAGTACTTC
v_call: TRBV2
d_call: TRBD1
j_call: TRBJ2-7
clone_size: .

cdr3_aa: CASARAGTSGDEQFF
cdr3_nt: TGTGCCAGCGCTAGGGCCGGGACTAGCGGGGATGAGCAGTTCTTC
v_call: TRBV2
d_call: TRBD2
j_call: TRBJ2-1
clone_size: .

cdr3_aa: CASTRNTEAFF
cdr3_nt: TGTGCCAGCACCCGGAACACTGAAGCTTTCTTT
v_call: TRBV13
d_call: .
j_call: TRBJ1-1
clone_size: .

cdr3_aa: CASSQEDRGVTEAFF
cdr3_nt: TGCGCCAGCAGCCAGGAGGACAGGGGGGTTACTGAAGCTTTCTTT
v_call: TRBV4-1
d_call: TRBD1
j_call: TRBJ1-1
clone_size: .